Listed below are T cell receptor beta chains from one sample, sequenced in a study of cytomegalovirus exposure and HLA in healthy donors. Repertoires were generated with immunoSEQ multiplex PCR, while TCRdb's copy carries only in-frame clones and drops some. The table lists more than 95,000 clones, approximately 71% of them singletons, with 2.5% to 3.5% in the top ten. Sequenced sample: PBMCs. The receptors were gathered from a woman in her forties or fifties in good health and CMV-seronegative. Both conserved end residues are part of each CDR3. Each record gives: CDR3 DNA, CDR3 protein, J gene, clone size, V gene, D gene, CDR3 length. The D gene is left open where the match is weak. Not every row has a clone size; where given, it reads once, few, many or a size class.

TGTGCCAGCAGCCGACAGGGGGGGGAGCAGTACTTC CASSRQGGEQYF TRBJ2-7 - TRBV28 TRBD1 12
TGTGCCAGCAGCATGGGACAGGGCCACCCAGCCGGGGAGCTGTTTTTT CASSMGQGHPAGELFF TRBJ2-2 - TRBV11-2 TRBD1 16
TGTGCCAGTAGTATAGCCCGGGGGTCGGGCGAAAAACTGTTTTTT CASSIARGSGEKLFF TRBJ1-4 - TRBV19 - 15
TGTGCCAGCAGTTACTCGGCGGGAGGGCCCGGCGAGCAGTACTTC CASSYSAGGPGEQYF TRBJ2-7 - TRBV6-5 TRBD2 15
TGTGCCAGCAGCTTAGTCGGCGGCCGAGACACTGAAGCTTTCTTT CASSLVGGRDTEAFF TRBJ1-1 - TRBV7-2 - 15
TGTGCCAGCAGCGTGAGAGGGAGCACAGATACGCAGTATTTT CASSVRGSTDTQYF TRBJ2-3 - TRBV9 - 14
TGTGCCAGCAGCGACTCACCAGACCAGGGGGAGCAGTACTTC CASSDSPDQGEQYF TRBJ2-7 - TRBV25-1 - 14
TGTGCCAGCAAAACAGGTAACACTGAAGCTTTCTTT CASKTGNTEAFF TRBJ1-1 - TRBV28 - 12
TGTGCCAGCAGCCCGACTGATCAAGAGACCCAGTACTTC CASSPTDQETQYF TRBJ2-5 - TRBV5-4 - 13
TGTGCCAGCTCACCACCCCCGGGAGCTGACGAGCAGTACTTC CASSPPPGADEQYF TRBJ2-7 few TRBV18 - 14
TGTGCCAGCAGCCCAGTCGTGGACACTGAAGCTTTCTTT CASSPVVDTEAFF TRBJ1-1 - TRBV7-2 - 13
TGTGCCAGCAGCCTCAGCTCCACAGGGGCCGGGGAGCTGTTTTTT CASSLSSTGAGELFF TRBJ2-2 - TRBV6-5 TRBD1 15
TGTGCCAGCAGTCGGAGCGGGACAGGAGCCCTTCGGAGGTACTTC CASSRSGTGALRRYF TRBJ2-4 - TRBV6-5 - 15
TGTGCCAGCATTCGGGGTAGCACAGATACGCAGTATTTT CASIRGSTDTQYF TRBJ2-3 - TRBV28 - 13
TGTGCCAGCAGTTTCGGGACAGGTACCGGGGAGCTGTTTTTT CASSFGTGTGELFF TRBJ2-2 - TRBV28 TRBD1 14
TGTGCTAGTGGTTTCTACGGGGAGAACACTGAAGCTTTCTTT CASGFYGENTEAFF TRBJ1-1 few TRBV12-5 - 14
TGCAGCGTTCAGGGGACCTACGAGCAGTACTTC CSVQGTYEQYF TRBJ2-7 - TRBV29-1 - 11
TGCGCCAGCAGCCGAGGTGTGGGAGTAAGCACAGATACGCAGTATTTT CASSRGVGVSTDTQYF TRBJ2-3 - TRBV5-1 - 16
TGTGCCAGCAGTTCCCCAGCGGGGACCCAAGAGACCCAGTACTTC CASSSPAGTQETQYF TRBJ2-5 - TRBV6-5 TRBD2 15
TGTGCCAGCAGCTCTGCAGGGTACGAGCAGTACTTC CASSSAGYEQYF TRBJ2-7 - TRBV7-9 - 12
TGTGCCAGCAGTGACAAAGCGGGAGCCTACAATGAGCAGTTCTTC CASSDKAGAYNEQFF TRBJ2-1 - TRBV6-4 TRBD2 15
TGTTCCAGCAGCTTAGCAGTTAGCCCCGAGACCCAGTACTTC CSSSLAVSPETQYF TRBJ2-5 - TRBV7-9 - 14
TGTGCCAGCAGCATAAGAGCGGGAGCTGTCGAGCAGTACTTC CASSIRAGAVEQYF TRBJ2-7 - TRBV5-4 TRBD2 14
TGTGCCAGCCGGGGACAGGGACATAGCAATCAGCCCCAGCATTTT CASRGQGHSNQPQHF TRBJ1-5 - TRBV2 TRBD1 15
TGTGCCAGCAGCCAAGGCGATAGCTCCTACGAGCAGTACTTC CASSQGDSSYEQYF TRBJ2-7 once TRBV4-2 - 14
TGCGCCAGCGGGCGGGACCCCTACTACGAGCAGTACTTC CASGRDPYYEQYF TRBJ2-7 - TRBV5-1 - 13
TGTGCCAGCAGCTTAGCTCCCGGACTAACGATCGCAGATACGCAGTATTTT CASSLAPGLTIADTQYF TRBJ2-3 few TRBV13 - 17
TGTGCCAGCTCACCTCTCTCCTACGAGCAGTACTTC CASSPLSYEQYF TRBJ2-7 few TRBV18 - 12
TGTGCCAGCAGCTTTACCACTACACCCTCTAATGAGCAGTTCTTC CASSFTTTPSNEQFF TRBJ2-1 - TRBV11-3 - 15
TGTGCCAGTAGTAGGTCGCAGGGAACCCTCTCCACAGATACGCAGTATTTT CASSRSQGTLSTDTQYF TRBJ2-3 once TRBV19 - 17
TGTGCCAGTACCATGGGACAGGGGGCTTACAAGGCTAATGAAAAACTGTTTTTT CASTMGQGAYKANEKLFF TRBJ1-4 - TRBV19 TRBD1 18
TGCGCCAGCAGCCAACTAGACAGGGATGAAGCTTTCTTT CASSQLDRDEAFF TRBJ1-1 - TRBV4-1 TRBD1 13
TGCAGCGTTGAAGACCAGACAGGGGGTGACTACGAGCAGTACTTC CSVEDQTGGDYEQYF TRBJ2-7 once TRBV29-1 TRBD1 15
TGTGCCAGCAGTTCCGGCTGGGGAGGTGACAGCGGCTACACCTTC CASSSGWGGDSGYTF TRBJ1-2 once TRBV6-6 - 15
TGTGCCAGCAGTGACGGGACTAGCGGGAGATCAGATACGCAGTATTTT CASSDGTSGRSDTQYF TRBJ2-3 - TRBV2 TRBD2 16
TGTGCCAGCAGCTTTACCCTAGCGGGACGGGGCGAGACCCAGTACTTC CASSFTLAGRGETQYF TRBJ2-5 few TRBV7-2 TRBD2 16
TGCGCCAGCAGTGACACTGCGTGGCAGCGGGACTCCTACGAGCAGTACTTC CASSDTAWQRDSYEQYF TRBJ2-7 few TRBV10-1 TRBD2 17